This T cell receptor (beta chain) is drawn from a study of cytomegalovirus exposure and HLA in healthy donors. Overall study context: Of around 410 genotyped donors, around 80% grouped in the Caucasian-associated ancestry cluster. The study, taken as a whole, reports: With DRB1 most and HLA-C fewest, TCR association rates differed between HLA loci in a later analysis. A later analysis linked more than 15,000 TCR beta sequences to HLA alleles at 0.05 false discovery rate. In a later analysis, several top co-occurrence clusters appeared linked to parvovirus B19, influenza, CMV and Epstein-Barr virus.

Both 60 Vbeta primers and 13 Jbeta primers went into the PCR. Generated by immunoSEQ multiplex PCR, the TCRdb table keeps only in-frame clones and is missing some. Of 95,000 to 150,000 clones in the sample, 50% to 75% were seen once. This clone was picked up a small number of times. As yet, its antigen is unknown. A junction end diverges from the germline sequence, so it may reflect a read error. The CDR3 sequence is 12 residues long. Germline values: CDR1 SEHNR, CDR2 FQNEAQ (reference sequence). This receptor was taken from a woman aged 40 to 49 in good health and CMV-seropositive. This chain uses TRBV7-9 with TRBJ1-5, with D possibly matching TRBD1 (6 bases). The sequenced material came from PBMCs. The DNA for the CDR3 is TGTTCCAGCAGTTTGGACAGTGGGCCCCAGCATTTT. It codes for CSSSLDSGPQHF.